Here is one TCR beta chain with its context. Generated by immunoSEQ multiplex PCR, the TCRdb table keeps only in-frame clones and is missing some. The table records 200,000 to 300,000 clones, around 80% of them present only once. There are 20 residues in the CDR3. Germline assignment: CDR1 SGHVS and CDR2 FNYEAQ. The V and J ends lost 5 bases and 3 bases, in that order; junction bases with no gene match: 19. This sample is part of a study of blood T cell repertoires in COVID-19. The sequenced sample was peripheral blood. The receptor was derived from a man in his 60s with acute or convalescent COVID-19. J is TRBJ2-1 and V is TRBV7-6; 10 nucleotides match TRBD1. The CDR3 DNA sequence: TGTGCCAGCAGCACCCCGGGACAGGGGAGTTCGCCGCGGGGCTACAATGAGCAGTTCTTC. Translating it yields CASSTPGQGSSPRGYNEQFF.